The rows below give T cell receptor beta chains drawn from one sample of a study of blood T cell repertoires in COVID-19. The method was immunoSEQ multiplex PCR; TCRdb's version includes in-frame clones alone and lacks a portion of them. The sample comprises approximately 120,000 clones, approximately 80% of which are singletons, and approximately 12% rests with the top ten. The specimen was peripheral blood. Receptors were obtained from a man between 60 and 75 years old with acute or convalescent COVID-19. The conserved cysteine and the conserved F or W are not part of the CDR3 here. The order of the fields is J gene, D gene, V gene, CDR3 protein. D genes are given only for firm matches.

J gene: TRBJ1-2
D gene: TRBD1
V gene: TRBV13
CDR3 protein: ASRYTGVDGYT

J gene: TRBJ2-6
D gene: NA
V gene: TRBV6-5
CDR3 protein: ASSYYGAGANVLT

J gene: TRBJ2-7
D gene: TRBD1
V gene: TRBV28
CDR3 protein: ASTRKTGWYEQY

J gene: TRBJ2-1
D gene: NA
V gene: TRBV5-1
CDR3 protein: ASSISGPRNNEQF

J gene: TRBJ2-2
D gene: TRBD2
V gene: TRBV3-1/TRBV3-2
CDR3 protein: ASSGLAHNTGELF

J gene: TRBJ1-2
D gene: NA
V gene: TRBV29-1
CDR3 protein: SVVAGNYGYT

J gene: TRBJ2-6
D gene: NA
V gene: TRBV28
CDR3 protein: ASQEGVSGANVLT

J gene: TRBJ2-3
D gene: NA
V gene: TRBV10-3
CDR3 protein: AISESTAGRTDTQY

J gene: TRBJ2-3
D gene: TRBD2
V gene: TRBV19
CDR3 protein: ASSKASGRALADTQY

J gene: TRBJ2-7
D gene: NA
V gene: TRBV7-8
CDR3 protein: ASSLNALGSTDEQY

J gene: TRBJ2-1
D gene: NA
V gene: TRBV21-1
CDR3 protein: ASSKAGQGYNEQF

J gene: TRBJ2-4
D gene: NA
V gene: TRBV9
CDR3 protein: ASSVGGAKNIQY

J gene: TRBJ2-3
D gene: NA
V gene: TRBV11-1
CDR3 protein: ATMGPSGTDTQY

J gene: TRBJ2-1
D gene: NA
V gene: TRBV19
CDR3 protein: ASGWAGNEQF

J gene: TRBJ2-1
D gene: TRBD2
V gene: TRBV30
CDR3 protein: AWSGLAGSLSGGEQF

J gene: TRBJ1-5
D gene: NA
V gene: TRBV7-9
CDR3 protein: ASSIGHQPQH

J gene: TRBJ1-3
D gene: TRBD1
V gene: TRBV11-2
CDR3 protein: ASSLAGARGRAGNTIY

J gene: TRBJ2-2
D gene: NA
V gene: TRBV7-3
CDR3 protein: ASSLISSGTGELF

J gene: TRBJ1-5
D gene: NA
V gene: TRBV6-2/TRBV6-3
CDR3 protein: ASSPFRDQPQH

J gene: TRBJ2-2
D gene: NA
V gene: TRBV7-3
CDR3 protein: ASSLLVSANTGELF

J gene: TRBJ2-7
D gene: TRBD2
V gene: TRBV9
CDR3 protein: ASSVGGRAAEQY

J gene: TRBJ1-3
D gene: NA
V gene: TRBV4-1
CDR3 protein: ASSQSGVGVTIY

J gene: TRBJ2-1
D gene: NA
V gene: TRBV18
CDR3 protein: ASSPFGGRYNEQF

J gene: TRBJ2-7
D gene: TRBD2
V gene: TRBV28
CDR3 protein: ASSFPGLAAYSYEQY

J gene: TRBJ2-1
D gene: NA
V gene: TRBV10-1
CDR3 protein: ASTGAGAHNEQF

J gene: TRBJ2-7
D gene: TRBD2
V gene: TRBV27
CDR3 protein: ASSLMGGTGEQY

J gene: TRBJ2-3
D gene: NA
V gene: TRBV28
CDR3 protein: ASSSPGLRTDTQY

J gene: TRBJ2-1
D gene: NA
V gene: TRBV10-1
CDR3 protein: ASSELRGRAGYNEQF

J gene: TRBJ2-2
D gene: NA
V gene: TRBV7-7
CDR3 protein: ASSLILTGELF

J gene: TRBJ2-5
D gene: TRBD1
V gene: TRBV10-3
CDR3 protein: ATQGAEETQY

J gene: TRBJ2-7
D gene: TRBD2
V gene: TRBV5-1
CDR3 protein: ASSWGTSEAYEQY

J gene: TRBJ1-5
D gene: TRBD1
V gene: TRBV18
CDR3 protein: ASSASGQGATQPQH

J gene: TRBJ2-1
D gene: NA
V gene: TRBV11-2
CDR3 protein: ASSFIWSAESDNEQF

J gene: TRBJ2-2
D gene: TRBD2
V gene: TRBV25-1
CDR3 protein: ASRSGRVGGELF

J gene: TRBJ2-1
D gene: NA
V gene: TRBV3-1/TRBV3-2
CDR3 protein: ASSTRARATYNEQF

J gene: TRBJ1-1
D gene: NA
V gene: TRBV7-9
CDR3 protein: ASSPPRGATEAF

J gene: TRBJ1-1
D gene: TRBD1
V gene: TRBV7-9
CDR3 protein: ASSLYGTGSTEAF

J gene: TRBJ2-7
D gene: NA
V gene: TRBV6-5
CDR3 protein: ASSYYPGGGYEQY

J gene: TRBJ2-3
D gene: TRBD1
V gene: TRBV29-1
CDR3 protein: SVRGGGYTDTQY

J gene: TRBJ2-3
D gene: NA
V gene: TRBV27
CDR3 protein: ASTSLMNTQY

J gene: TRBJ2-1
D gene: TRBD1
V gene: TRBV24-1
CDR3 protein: ATKDRGYNEQF

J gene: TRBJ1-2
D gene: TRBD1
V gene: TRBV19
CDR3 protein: ASSVPGGPANYGYT

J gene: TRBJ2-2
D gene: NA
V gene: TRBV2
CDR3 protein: ASRGSATNTGELF

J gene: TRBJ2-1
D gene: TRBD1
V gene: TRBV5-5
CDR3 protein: ASSLTGQGTEQF

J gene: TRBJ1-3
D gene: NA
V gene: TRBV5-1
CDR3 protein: ASSLAPRGYSSGNTIY

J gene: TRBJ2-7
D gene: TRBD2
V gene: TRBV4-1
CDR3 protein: ASSQVLAGVISYEQY

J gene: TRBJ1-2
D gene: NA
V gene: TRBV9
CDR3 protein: ASSVGGQNRNYGYT

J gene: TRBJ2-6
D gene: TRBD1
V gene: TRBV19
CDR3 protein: ASKGGTGANVLT

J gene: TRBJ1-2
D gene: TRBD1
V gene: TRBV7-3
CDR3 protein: ASSPDRGYGYT

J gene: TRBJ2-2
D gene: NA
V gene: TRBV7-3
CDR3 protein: ASSLTTTGSTGELF

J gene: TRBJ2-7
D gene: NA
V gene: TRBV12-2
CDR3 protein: ASRPGQHYEQY

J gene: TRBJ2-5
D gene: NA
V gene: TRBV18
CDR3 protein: ASSALFGVGETQY

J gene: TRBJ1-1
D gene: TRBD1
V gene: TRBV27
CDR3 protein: ASSFGTGGAEAF

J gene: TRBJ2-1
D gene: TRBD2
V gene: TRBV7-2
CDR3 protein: ASSLELAGGVQF

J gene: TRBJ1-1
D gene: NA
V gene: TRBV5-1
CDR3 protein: ASSRTENTEAF

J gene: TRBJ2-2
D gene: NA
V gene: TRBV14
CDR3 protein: ASSPGGGELF

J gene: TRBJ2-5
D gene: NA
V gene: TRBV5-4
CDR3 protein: ASSSSDGETQY